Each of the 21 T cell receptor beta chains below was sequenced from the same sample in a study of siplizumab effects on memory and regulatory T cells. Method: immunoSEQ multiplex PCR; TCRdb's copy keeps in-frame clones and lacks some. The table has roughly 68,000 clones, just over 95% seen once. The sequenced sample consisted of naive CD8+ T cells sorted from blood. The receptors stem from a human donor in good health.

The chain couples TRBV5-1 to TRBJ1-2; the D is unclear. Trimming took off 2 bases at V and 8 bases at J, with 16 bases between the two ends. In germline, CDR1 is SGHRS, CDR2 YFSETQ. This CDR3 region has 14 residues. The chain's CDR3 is CASSLMEEERGYTF. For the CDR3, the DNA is TGCGCCAGCAGCTTAATGGAGGAGGAACGAGGCTACACCTTC.

The CDR3 region has the DNA TGTGCCAGCAGCTCACACACCGGGGAGCTGTTTTTT. This sequence encodes CASSSHTGELFF. V gene TRBV13 combines with J gene TRBJ2-2; no clear D gene. Trimming left V 4 bases short and J 3 bases short, with 3 bases between. This CDR3 comprises 12 residues. Germline CDR1 is PRHDT and CDR2 is FYEKMQ (reference sequence).

CDR3 sequence: CASSRQGSEQYF. For the CDR3, the DNA is TGCGCCAGCAGTCGACAGGGCTCCGAGCAGTACTTC. This chain uses TRBV4-1 with TRBJ2-7; 7 bases map to TRBD1. J gave up 6 bases and V 6 bases, and 5 bases lay outside the gene matches. The CDR3 is made up of 12 amino acids. CDR1 MGHRA and CDR2 YSYEKL come from the germline V gene.

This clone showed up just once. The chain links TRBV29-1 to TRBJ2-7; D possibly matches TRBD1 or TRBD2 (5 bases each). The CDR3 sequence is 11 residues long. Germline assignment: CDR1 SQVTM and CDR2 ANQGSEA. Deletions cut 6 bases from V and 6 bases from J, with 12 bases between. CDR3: CSVPRGSEQYF. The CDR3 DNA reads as TGCAGCGTGCCGAGGGGTTCCGAGCAGTACTTC.

The CDR3 is CASRSPWTPYEQYF. The DNA for the CDR3 is TGTGCCAGCAGGAGCCCGTGGACCCCCTACGAGCAGTACTTC. The V call is TRBV6-5, the J call TRBJ2-7; D uncertain. Looked up from germline, CDR1 is MNHEY and CDR2 is SVGAGI. Trimming removed 6 bases from V and 2 bases from J, with 14 bases in between. The CDR3 runs 14 residues.

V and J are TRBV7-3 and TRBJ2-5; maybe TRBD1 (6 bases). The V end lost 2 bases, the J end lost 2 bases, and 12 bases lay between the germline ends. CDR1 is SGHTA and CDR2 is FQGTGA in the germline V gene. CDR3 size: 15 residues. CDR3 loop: CASSLQGQFQETQYF. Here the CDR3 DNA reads TGTGCCAGCAGCTTACAAGGACAGTTTCAAGAGACCCAGTACTTC.

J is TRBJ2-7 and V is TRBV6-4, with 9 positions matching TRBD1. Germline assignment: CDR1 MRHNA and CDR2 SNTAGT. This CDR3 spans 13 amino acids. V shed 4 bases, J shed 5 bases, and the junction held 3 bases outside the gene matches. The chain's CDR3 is CASSVRTGDEQYF. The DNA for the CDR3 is TGTGCCAGCAGTGTTAGGACAGGGGACGAGCAGTACTTC.

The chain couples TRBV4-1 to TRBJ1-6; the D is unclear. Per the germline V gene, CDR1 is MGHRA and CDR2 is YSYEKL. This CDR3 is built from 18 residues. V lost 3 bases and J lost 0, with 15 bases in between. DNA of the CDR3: TGCGCCAGCAGCCAGGCATCGGCAGCGAGCTCCTATAATTCACCCCTCCACTTT. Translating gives CASSQASAASSYNSPLHF.

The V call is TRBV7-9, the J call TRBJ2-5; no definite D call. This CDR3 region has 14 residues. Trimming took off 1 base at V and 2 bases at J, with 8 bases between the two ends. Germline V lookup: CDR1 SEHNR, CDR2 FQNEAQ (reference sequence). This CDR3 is CASSLGLGQETQYF. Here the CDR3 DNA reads TGTGCCAGCAGCTTAGGGCTAGGGCAAGAGACCCAGTACTTC. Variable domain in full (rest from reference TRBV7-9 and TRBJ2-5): DTGVSQNPRHKITKRGQNVTFRCDPISEHNRLYWYRQTLGQGPEFLTYFQNEAQLEKSRLLSDRFSAERPKGSFSTLEIQRTEQGDSAMYLCASSLGLGQETQYFGPGTRLLVL.

CDR3 protein: CASSLPTATGFYEQYF. The CDR3, as DNA: TGTGCCAGCAGCTTGCCCACCGCGACAGGGTTCTACGAGCAGTACTTC. The rearrangement links TRBV5-8 to TRBJ2-7, with 7 bases matching TRBD1. The CDR3 covers 16 residues. Looked up from germline, CDR1 is SGHTS and CDR2 is YDEGEE. V was clipped by 1 base and J by 3 bases; unmatched bases: 10.

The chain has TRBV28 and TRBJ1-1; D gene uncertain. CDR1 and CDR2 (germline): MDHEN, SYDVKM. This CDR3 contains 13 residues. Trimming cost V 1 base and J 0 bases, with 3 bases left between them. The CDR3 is CASSLSVNTEAFF. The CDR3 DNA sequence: TGTGCCAGCAGTTTATCGGTGAACACTGAAGCTTTCTTT.

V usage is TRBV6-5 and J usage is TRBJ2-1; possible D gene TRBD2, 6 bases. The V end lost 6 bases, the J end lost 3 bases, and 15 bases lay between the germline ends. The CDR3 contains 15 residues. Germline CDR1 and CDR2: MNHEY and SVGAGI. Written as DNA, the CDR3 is TGTGCCAGCAGACCGTTCGGGGGTGGCTACAATGAGCAGTTCTTC. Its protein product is CASRPFGGGYNEQFF.

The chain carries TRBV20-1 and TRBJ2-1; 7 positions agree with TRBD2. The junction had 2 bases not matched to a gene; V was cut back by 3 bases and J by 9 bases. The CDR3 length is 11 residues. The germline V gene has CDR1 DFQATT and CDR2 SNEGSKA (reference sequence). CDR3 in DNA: TGCAGTGCTAGCGGGGGGATTGAGCAGTTCTTC. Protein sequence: CSASGGIEQFF.

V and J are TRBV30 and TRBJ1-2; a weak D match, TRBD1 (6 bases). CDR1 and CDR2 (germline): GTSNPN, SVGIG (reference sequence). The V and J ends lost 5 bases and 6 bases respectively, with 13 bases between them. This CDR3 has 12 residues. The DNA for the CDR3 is TGTGCCTGGGACAGGCCAGGCCATGGCTACACCTTC. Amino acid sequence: CAWDRPGHGYTF.

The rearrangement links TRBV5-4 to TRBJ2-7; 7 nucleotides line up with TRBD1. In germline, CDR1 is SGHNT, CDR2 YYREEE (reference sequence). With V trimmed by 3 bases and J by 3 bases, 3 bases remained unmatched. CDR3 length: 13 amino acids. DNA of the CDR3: TGTGCCAGCAGCTCAGGGGGAGACTACGAGCAGTACTTC. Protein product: CASSSGGDYEQYF.

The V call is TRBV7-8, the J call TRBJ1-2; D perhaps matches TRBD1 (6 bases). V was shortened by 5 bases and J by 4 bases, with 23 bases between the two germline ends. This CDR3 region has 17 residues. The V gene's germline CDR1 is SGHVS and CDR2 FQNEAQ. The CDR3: CASSPFNRAYPTYGYTF. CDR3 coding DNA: TGTGCCAGCAGCCCCTTTAACAGGGCCTACCCTACCTATGGCTACACCTTC.

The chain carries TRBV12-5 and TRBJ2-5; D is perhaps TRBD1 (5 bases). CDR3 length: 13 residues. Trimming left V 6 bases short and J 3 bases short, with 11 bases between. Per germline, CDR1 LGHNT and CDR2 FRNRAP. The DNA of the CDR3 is TGTGCTAGTGGAGGGGCTATGGAAGAGACCCAGTACTTC. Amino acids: CASGGAMEETQYF.

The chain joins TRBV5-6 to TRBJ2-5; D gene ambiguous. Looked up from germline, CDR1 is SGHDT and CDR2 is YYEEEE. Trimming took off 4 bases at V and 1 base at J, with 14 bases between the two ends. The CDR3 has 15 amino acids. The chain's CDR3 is CASSGAPSTQETQYF. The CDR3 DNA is TGTGCCAGCAGCGGAGCCCCTAGTACCCAAGAGACCCAGTACTTC.

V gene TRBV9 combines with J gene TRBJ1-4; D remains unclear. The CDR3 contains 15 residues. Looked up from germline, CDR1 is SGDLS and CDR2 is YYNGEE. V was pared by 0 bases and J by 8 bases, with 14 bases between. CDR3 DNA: TGTGCCAGCAGCGTAGCGGACTCCACCTACGAAAAACTGTTTTTT. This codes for CASSVADSTYEKLFF.

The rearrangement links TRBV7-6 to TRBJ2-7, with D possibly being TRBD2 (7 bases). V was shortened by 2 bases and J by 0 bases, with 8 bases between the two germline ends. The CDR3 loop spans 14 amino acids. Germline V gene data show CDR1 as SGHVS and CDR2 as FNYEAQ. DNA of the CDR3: TGTGCCAGCAGCTTACGGGGGGCCTCCTACGAGCAGTACTTC. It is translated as CASSLRGASYEQYF.

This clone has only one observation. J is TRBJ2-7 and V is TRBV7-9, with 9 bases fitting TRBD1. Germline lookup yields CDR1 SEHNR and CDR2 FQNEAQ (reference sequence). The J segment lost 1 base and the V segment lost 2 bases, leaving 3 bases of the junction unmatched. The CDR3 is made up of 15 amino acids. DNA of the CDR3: TGTGCCAGCAGCTTACAGGGACAGGGTTCCTACGAGCAGTACTTC. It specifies CASSLQGQGSYEQYF.